These T cell receptor beta chains were read from a single sample in a study of response to subunit inactivated influenza vaccine. TCRdb reanalysed the RT-PCR reads using MiXCR and keeps one entry per CDR3 protein. Found here are hundreds of thousands of distinct CDR3 sequences, about 20% of them singletons; the top ten hold 10%. The sample in question was PBMCs from blood, obtained 21 months after vaccination. Receptor source: a man aged 45 to 75 who received an inactivated influenza vaccine. CDR3s include the opening cysteine and the closing phenylalanine or tryptophan. A D gene is named only where the DNA matches it firmly. The size of a clone is reported for some rows only, either as once, few or many, or as a class for expanded clones.

TRBJ2-1	-	TRBV28	TRBD1	TGTGCCAGCAGTTTATCGACAGGGTTAGGGCCCTACACCAATGAGCAGTTCTTC	CASSLSTGLGPYTNEQFF
TRBJ2-5	-	TRBV20-1	-	TGCAGTGTGGGGGGGCAGTTCGGGGAGACCCAGTACTTC	CSVGGQFGETQYF
TRBJ1-6	-	TRBV20-1	-	TGCAGTGTCTCGCACAGCTCCTATAATTCACCCCTCCACTTT	CSVSHSSYNSPLHF
TRBJ1-1	few	TRBV12-3/TRBV12-4	TRBD1	TGTGCCAGCAGATTACAGGGGTCCCGGGGAAACACTGAAGCTTTCTTT	CASRLQGSRGNTEAFF
TRBJ1-6	medium-sized	TRBV5-1	-	TGCGCCAGCAGCTTGGACACCGATAATTCACCCCTCCACTTT	CASSLDTDNSPLHF
TRBJ1-2	few	TRBV5-1	-	TGCGCCAGCAGCGCGGACACGAATGGCTACACCTTC	CASSADTNGYTF
TRBJ1-1	few	TRBV25-1	-	TGTGCCAGCAGCCCCGGGGATTTATTGGCTGAAGCTTTCTTT	CASSPGDLLAEAFF
TRBJ2-3	few	TRBV2	-	TGTGCCAGCAGTGTTGAGGGCGCCGCAGATACGCAGTATTTT	CASSVEGAADTQYF
TRBJ1-2	few	TRBV2	-	TGTGCCAGCAGTTCCAACACTCTACCGGGAACTGGTGTCTACACCTTC	CASSSNTLPGTGVYTF
TRBJ1-6	many	TRBV20-1	-	TGCAGTGCTAGAGACCAGTCCTGGGGGCCTTATTCACCCCTCCACTTT	CSARDQSWGPYSPLHF
TRBJ2-7	many	TRBV3-1	-	TGTGCCAGCAGCCAAGTCGGGACCGAGCAGTACTTC	CASSQVGTEQYF
TRBJ1-4	few	TRBV7-9	-	TGTGCCAGCAGCTCTGGACAGATTAATGAAAAACTGTTTTTT	CASSSGQINEKLFF
TRBJ2-5	-	TRBV28	-	TGTGCCAGCAGTCTACCGATGGAAGAGACCCAGTACTTC	CASSLPMEETQYF
TRBJ1-1	few	TRBV4-2	-	TGTGCCAGCAGCCCCGACAGGATGGAAGCTTTCTTT	CASSPDRMEAFF
TRBJ1-4	few	TRBV12-3/TRBV12-4	-	TGTGCCAGCAGGGGCGGAAGGGGAGGAAAACTGTTTTTT	CASRGGRGGKLFF
TRBJ1-1	-	TRBV11-2	TRBD1	TGTGCCAGCAGCCCGCGACAGGGGACCCTGAACACTGAAGCTTTCTTT	CASSPRQGTLNTEAFF
TRBJ1-2	-	TRBV5-5	-	TGTGCCAGCAGCTTGGGACACCTGAATGGCTACACCTTC	CASSLGHLNGYTF
TRBJ1-6	many	TRBV5-1	TRBD1	TGCGCCAGCAGCGTACAGGGGGACCATTCACCCCTCCACTTT	CASSVQGDHSPLHF
TRBJ1-3	many	TRBV28	-	TGTGCCAGCAAAACCCGACAGGCTCTAAACACCATATATTTT	CASKTRQALNTIYF
TRBJ2-7	-	TRBV4-1	TRBD1	TGCGCCAGCAGCCAACACGACAGGGCTAGGGCGGACGAGCAATACTTC	CASSQHDRARADEQYF
TRBJ2-2	-	TRBV11-1	-	TGTGCCAGCACCCAACATATCACCGGGGAGCTGTTTTTT	CASTQHITGELFF
TRBJ2-1	few	TRBV6-2/TRBV6-3	TRBD2	TGTGCCAGCAGCCCGGGACTAGCGGTATACAATGAGCAGTTCTTC	CASSPGLAVYNEQFF
TRBJ1-1	few	TRBV7-2	-	TGTGCCAGCAGCTTAGCGGGGGGGAGCATGAACACTGAAGCTTTCTTT	CASSLAGGSMNTEAFF
TRBJ1-1	-	TRBV6-5	-	TGTGCCAGCAGGCGTCGGGGGCTTACTCAAAGGGACACTGAAGCTTTCTTT	CASRRRGLTQRDTEAFF
TRBJ2-7	few	TRBV10-3	-	TGTGCCATCAGTGGGGTAGTGGCCTACGAGCAGTACTTC	CAISGVVAYEQYF
TRBJ2-7	many	TRBV11-2	-	TGTGCCAGCAGCGGAGGGAACTACGAGCAGTACTTC	CASSGGNYEQYF
TRBJ1-6	-	TRBV7-2	-	TGTGCCAGCAGCCCCCAATTATCTTCACCCCTCCACTTT	CASSPQLSSPLHF
TRBJ2-1	-	TRBV20-1	-	TGCAGTGCTAGAGTGGGTAGCGGCTCCTACAATGAGCAGTTCTTC	CSARVGSGSYNEQFF
TRBJ1-1	-	TRBV7-9	TRBD1	TGTGCCAGCAGGCCGCCGGGACAGCGGGACCCCAACACTGAAGCTTTCTTT	CASRPPGQRDPNTEAFF
TRBJ1-6	-	TRBV6-1	TRBD1	TGTGCCAGCAGAAACAGGGGGCGGGCCTATAATTCACCCCTCCACTTT	CASRNRGRAYNSPLHF
TRBJ1-2	-	TRBV19	-	TGTGCCAGTAGCGGTCGTTTGGGAGCTAACTATGGCTACACCTTC	CASSGRLGANYGYTF
TRBJ1-2	many	TRBV20-1	-	TGCAGTGCTGCCCTCATGGACTATGGCTACACCTTC	CSAALMDYGYTF
TRBJ2-5	-	TRBV7-9	-	TGTGCCAGCAGCTTAGCGTTGGCAGGACTGCAACAAGAGACCCAGTACTTC	CASSLALAGLQQETQYF
TRBJ1-1	few	TRBV5-6	-	TGTGCCAGCAGCATCGGCGGTCCGGAAACTGAAGCTTTCTTT	CASSIGGPETEAFF
TRBJ2-7	once	TRBV19	TRBD2	TGTGCCAGTAGTATCCTAGCGGGAGTCTACGAGCAGTACTTC	CASSILAGVYEQYF
TRBJ2-1	few	TRBV3-1	-	TGTGCCAGCAGCCAAGTACAGGAGAATTACAATGAGCAGTTCTTC	CASSQVQENYNEQFF
TRBJ1-6	-	TRBV7-2	TRBD1	TGTGCCAGCAGCTGGAGACAGGGTGCTAATTCACCCCTCCACTTT	CASSWRQGANSPLHF
TRBJ2-7	-	TRBV18	TRBD2	TGTGCCAGCTCACCACCGGGACTAGCGGGAATCTACGAGCAGTACTTC	CASSPPGLAGIYEQYF
TRBJ1-2	-	TRBV6-1	-	TGTGCCTCCCAGGAAGGGACGCTTAACTATGGCTACACCTTC	CASQEGTLNYGYTF
TRBJ2-2	-	TRBV10-3	-	TGTGCCATCAGCCAGAGCGGGCCCGGGGAGCTGTTTTTT	CAISQSGPGELFF
TRBJ2-1	-	TRBV30	-	TGTGCCTGGAGTGGGTCTGGGATTCGCTCCTACAATGAGCAGTTCTTC	CAWSGSGIRSYNEQFF
TRBJ2-7	-	TRBV5-1	TRBD1	TGCGCCAGCAGCTTACAGACAGGGGGTCTTTACGAGCAGTACTTC	CASSLQTGGLYEQYF
TRBJ2-5	-	TRBV28	-	TGTGCCAGCAGTTTACGGGTGGGGGGAGTTGCAGAGACCCAGTACTTC	CASSLRVGGVAETQYF
TRBJ2-2	-	TRBV7-6	-	TGTGCCAGCAGCTCCTGGGGTTTGAACACCGGGGAGCTGTTTTTT	CASSSWGLNTGELFF
TRBJ1-5	-	TRBV28	TRBD1	TGTGCCAGCAGCCTCGACAGGGGCCCCTTTAGCAATCAGCCCCAGCATTTT	CASSLDRGPFSNQPQHF
TRBJ2-7	once	TRBV7-9	TRBD1	TGTGCCAGCAGCTTAGGGTCCTGGACAGGGATGTACGAGCAGTACTTC	CASSLGSWTGMYEQYF
TRBJ2-7	few	TRBV12-3/TRBV12-4	TRBD1	TGTGCCAGCAGTTTTCAGGGACAGGGCTTCCACGAGCAGTACTTC	CASSFQGQGFHEQYF
TRBJ1-1	-	TRBV28	-	TGTGCCAGCGTGAACACTGAAGCTTTCTTT	CASVNTEAFF
TRBJ1-1	-	TRBV5-1	-	TGCGCCAGCAGCTTGGGTTTTAGTGAAGCTTTCTTT	CASSLGFSEAFF
TRBJ2-1	few	TRBV4-3	-	TGCGCCAGCAGCCAAGATTATTCCATATTGGGCCAGTCCTACAATGAGCAGTTCTTC	CASSQDYSILGQSYNEQFF
TRBJ2-4	-	TRBV5-5	TRBD2	TGTGCCAGCAGCTACTCGGGGGGGCGAGGAAACATTCAGTACTTC	CASSYSGGRGNIQYF
TRBJ1-1	few	TRBV10-3	-	TGTGCCATCAGCGATTTGGTCACTGAAGCTTTCTTT	CAISDLVTEAFF
TRBJ2-7	-	TRBV20-1	-	TGCAGTGCTAGAGATCTTTACAGGGCGGGAGCCCATTACGAGCAGTACTTC	CSARDLYRAGAHYEQYF
TRBJ1-2	few	TRBV12-3/TRBV12-4	-	TGTGCCAGCAGTTTAGAGGGGGGCATGGGCTATGGCTACACCTTC	CASSLEGGMGYGYTF
TRBJ1-5	-	TRBV11-1	TRBD1	TGTGCCAGCAGCCCAGGGGGCCCGCTAGACAGAAGCAATCAGCCCCAGCATTTT	CASSPGGPLDRSNQPQHF
TRBJ2-7	-	TRBV5-1	-	TGCGCCAGCAGCTTCTTCGGCTACGAGCAGTACTTC	CASSFFGYEQYF
TRBJ2-7	-	TRBV15	TRBD1	TGTGCCACCAGCCCGGGACAGGGGCTCTACGAGCAGTACTTC	CATSPGQGLYEQYF
TRBJ1-5	few	TRBV5-5	-	TGTGCCAGCAGCTCCACCCTGACAGGAGCCGAAAAGGGGGCCCAGCATTTT	CASSSTLTGAEKGAQHF
TRBJ2-7	-	TRBV6-2/TRBV6-3	TRBD2	TGTGCCAGCAGACACCCCGTCGGGGGGTACGAGCAGTACTTC	CASRHPVGGYEQYF
TRBJ1-5	-	TRBV4-2	-	TGTGCCAGCAGCCAAGCGTCTTCGAATCAGCCCCAGCATTTT	CASSQASSNQPQHF